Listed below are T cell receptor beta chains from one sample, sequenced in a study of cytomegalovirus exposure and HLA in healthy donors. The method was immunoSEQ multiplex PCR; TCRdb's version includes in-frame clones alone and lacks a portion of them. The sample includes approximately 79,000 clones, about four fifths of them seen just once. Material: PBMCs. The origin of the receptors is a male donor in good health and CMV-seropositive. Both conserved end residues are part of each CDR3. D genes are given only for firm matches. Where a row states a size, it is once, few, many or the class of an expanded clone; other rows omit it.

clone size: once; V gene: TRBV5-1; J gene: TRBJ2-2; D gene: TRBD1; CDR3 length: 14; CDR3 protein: CASTRTGETGELFF; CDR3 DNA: TGCGCCAGCACCCGAACAGGGGAAACCGGGGAGCTGTTTTTT
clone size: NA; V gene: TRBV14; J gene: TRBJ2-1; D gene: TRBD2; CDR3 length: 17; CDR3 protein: CASSQDQTSGYLEEQFF; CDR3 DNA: TGTGCCAGCAGCCAAGATCAGACTAGCGGGTACCTTGAGGAGCAGTTCTTC
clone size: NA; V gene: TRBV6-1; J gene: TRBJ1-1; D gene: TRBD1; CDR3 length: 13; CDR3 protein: CATEWTGSTEAFF; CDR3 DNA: TGTGCCACCGAATGGACAGGAAGCACTGAAGCTTTCTTT
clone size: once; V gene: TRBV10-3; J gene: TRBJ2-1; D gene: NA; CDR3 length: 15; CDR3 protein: CAISAEPRSYNEQFF; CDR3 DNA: TGTGCCATCAGTGCTGAGCCACGCTCCTACAATGAGCAGTTCTTC
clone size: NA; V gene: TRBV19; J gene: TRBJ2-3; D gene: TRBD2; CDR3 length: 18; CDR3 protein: CASSLQGWGTSAADTQYF; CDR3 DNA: TGTGCCAGTAGTCTCCAAGGTTGGGGCACTAGCGCCGCAGATACGCAGTATTTT
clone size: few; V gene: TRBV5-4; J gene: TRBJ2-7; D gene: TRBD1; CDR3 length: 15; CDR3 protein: CASRSTGQGRNEQYF; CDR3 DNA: TGTGCCAGCAGGTCGACGGGACAGGGTCGGAACGAGCAGTACTTC
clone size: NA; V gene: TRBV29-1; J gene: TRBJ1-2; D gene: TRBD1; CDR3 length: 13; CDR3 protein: CSVVGQGKDGYTF; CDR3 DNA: TGCAGCGTTGTCGGACAGGGTAAGGATGGCTACACCTTC
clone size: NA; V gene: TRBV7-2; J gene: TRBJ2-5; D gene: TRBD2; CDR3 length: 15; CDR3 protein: CASSLQRGVRETQYF; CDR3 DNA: TGTGCCAGCAGCTTACAGCGGGGGGTCCGGGAGACCCAGTACTTC
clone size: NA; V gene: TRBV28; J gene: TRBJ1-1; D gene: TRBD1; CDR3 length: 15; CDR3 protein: CASSPMTGLGTEAFF; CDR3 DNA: TGTGCCAGCAGTCCCATGACAGGGTTGGGCACTGAAGCTTTCTTT
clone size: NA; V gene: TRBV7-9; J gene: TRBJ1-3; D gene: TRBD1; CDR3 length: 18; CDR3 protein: CASSRRDRETTSGNTIYF; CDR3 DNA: TGTGCCAGCAGCCGGCGGGACAGGGAAACTACCTCTGGAAACACCATATATTTT
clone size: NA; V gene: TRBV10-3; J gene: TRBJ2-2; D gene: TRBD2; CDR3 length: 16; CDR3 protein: CAISGSPSGSTGELFF; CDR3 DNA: TGTGCCATCAGTGGAAGTCCCAGCGGGAGCACCGGGGAGCTGTTTTTT
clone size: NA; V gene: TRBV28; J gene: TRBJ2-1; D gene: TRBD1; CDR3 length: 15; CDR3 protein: CASSRDRLAYNEQFF; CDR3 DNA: TGTGCCAGCAGCCGGGACAGGTTGGCCTACAATGAGCAGTTCTTC
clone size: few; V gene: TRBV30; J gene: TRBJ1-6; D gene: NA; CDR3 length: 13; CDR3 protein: CAWRSRPNSPLHF; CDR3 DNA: TGTGCCTGGAGGTCGCGGCCCAATTCACCCCTCCACTTT
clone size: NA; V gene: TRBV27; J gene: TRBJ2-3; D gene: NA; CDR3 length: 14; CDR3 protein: CASSLAGYTDTQYF; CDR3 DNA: TGTGCCAGCAGTTTGGCGGGGTACACAGATACGCAGTATTTT
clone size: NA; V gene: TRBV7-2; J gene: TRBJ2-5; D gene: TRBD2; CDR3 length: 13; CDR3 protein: CASSFGLGETQYF; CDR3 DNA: TGTGCCAGCAGCTTCGGACTAGGAGAGACCCAGTACTTC
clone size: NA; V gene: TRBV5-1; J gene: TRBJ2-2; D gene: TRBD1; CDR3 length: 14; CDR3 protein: CASSDRQGSGELFF; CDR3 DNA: TGCGCCAGCAGCGACCGACAGGGCTCCGGGGAGCTGTTTTTT
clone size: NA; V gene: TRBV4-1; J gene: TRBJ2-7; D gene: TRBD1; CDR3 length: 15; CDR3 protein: CASSSKDRVLDEQYF; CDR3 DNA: TGCGCCAGCAGCTCGAAGGACAGGGTTCTGGACGAGCAGTACTTC
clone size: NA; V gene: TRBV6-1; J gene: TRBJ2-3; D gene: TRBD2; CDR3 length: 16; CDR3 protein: CASSEGAGGRTDTQYF; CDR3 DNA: TGTGCCAGCAGTGAAGGAGCGGGAGGGCGCACAGATACGCAGTATTTT
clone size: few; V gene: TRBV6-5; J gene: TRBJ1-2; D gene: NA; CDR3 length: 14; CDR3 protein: CASSYLGDVYGYTF; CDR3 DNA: TGTGCCAGCAGTTACTTGGGCGATGTCTATGGCTACACCTTC
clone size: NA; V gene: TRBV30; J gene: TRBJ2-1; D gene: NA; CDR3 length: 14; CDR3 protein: CAWSPGSGLGEQFF; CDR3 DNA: TGTGCCTGGAGTCCGGGTAGCGGCTTGGGGGAGCAGTTCTTC
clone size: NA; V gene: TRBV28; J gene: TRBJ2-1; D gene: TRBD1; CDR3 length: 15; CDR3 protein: CASSRSADRYNEQFF; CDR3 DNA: TGTGCCAGCAGCCGTTCCGCGGACAGGTACAATGAGCAGTTCTTC
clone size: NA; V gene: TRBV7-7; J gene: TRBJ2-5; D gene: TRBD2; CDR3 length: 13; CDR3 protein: CASSGAVQETQYF; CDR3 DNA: TGTGCTAGCAGCGGGGCAGTCCAAGAGACCCAGTACTTC
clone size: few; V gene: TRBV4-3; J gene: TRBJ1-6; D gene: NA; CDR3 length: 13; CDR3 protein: CASSQVENSPLHF; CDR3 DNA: TGCGCCAGCAGCCAAGTTGAGAATTCACCCCTCCACTTT
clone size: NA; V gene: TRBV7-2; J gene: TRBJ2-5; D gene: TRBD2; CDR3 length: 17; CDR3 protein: CASSFGAGWAYQETQYF; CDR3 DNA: TGTGCCAGCAGCTTCGGAGCGGGGTGGGCGTACCAAGAGACCCAGTACTTC
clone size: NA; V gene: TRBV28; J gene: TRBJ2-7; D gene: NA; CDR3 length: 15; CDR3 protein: CASSFGKGVAYEQYF; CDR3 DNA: TGTGCCAGCAGTTTTGGAAAGGGGGTAGCCTACGAGCAGTACTTC
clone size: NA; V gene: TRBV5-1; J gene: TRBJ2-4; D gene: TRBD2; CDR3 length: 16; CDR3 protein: CASSFSSGGAQNIQYF; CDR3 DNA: TGCGCCAGCAGCTTTTCTAGCGGGGGGGCCCAAAACATTCAGTACTTC
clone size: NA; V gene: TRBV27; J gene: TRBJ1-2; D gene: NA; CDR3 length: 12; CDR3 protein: CASSLSGSGYTF; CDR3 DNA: TGTGCCAGCAGTTTATCGGGCAGTGGTTACACCTTC
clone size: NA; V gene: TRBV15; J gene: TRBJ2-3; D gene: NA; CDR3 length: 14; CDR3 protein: CATSTRGRTDTQYF; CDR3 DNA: TGTGCCACCAGCACCAGGGGACGCACAGATACGCAGTATTTT
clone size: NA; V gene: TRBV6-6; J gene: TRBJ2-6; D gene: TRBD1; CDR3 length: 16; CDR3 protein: CASSYSGGAGANVLTF; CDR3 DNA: TGTGCCAGCAGTTACTCAGGGGGCGCTGGGGCCAACGTCCTGACTTTC
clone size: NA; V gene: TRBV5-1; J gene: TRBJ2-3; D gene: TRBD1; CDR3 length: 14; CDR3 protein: CASSVDRVTDTQYF; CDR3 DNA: TGCGCCAGCAGCGTCGACAGGGTAACAGATACGCAGTATTTT
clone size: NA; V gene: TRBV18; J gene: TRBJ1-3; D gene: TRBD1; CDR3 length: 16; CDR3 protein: CASSPVGTGAGNTIYF; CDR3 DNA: TGTGCCAGCTCACCAGTGGGGACAGGGGCTGGAAACACCATATATTTT
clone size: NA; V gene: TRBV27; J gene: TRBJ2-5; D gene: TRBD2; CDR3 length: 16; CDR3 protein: CASSRWTSGTQETQYF; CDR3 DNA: TGTGCCAGCAGTCGATGGACTAGCGGCACCCAAGAGACCCAGTACTTC
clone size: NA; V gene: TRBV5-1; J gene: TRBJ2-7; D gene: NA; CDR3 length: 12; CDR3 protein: CASSFPRGEQYF; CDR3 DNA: TGCGCCAGCAGCTTTCCGAGAGGCGAGCAGTACTTC
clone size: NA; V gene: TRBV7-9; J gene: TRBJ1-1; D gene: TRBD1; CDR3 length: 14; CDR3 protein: CSSRNRGRNTEAFF; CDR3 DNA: TGTTCCAGCAGGAACAGGGGGCGGAACACTGAAGCTTTCTTT
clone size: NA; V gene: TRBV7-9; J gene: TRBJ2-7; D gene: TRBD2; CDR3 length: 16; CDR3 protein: CASSPGLAGGAWEQYF; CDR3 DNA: TGTGCCAGCAGCCCGGGACTAGCGGGAGGTGCATGGGAGCAGTACTTC
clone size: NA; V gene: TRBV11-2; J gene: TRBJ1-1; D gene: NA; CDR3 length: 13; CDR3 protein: CASSINHGGIAFF; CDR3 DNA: TGTGCCAGCAGCATCAACCACGGGGGGATAGCTTTCTTT
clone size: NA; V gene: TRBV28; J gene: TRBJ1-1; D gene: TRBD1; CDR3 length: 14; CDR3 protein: CASRSGGTNTEAFF; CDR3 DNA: TGTGCCAGCAGGTCAGGGGGCACCAACACTGAAGCTTTCTTT
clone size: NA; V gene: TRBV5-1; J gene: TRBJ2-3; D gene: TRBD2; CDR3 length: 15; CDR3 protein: CASRGLAGSTDTQYF; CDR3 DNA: TGCGCCAGCAGGGGACTAGCGGGTAGCACAGATACGCAGTATTTT
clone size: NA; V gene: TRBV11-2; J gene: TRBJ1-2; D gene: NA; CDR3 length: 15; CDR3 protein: CASSLDPGRARLVTF; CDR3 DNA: TGTGCCAGCAGCTTAGATCCCGGGAGAGCCCGTCTAGTCACCTTC
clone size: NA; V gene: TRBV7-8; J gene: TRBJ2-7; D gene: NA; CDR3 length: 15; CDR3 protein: CASSLATGSSYEQYF; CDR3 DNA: TGTGCCAGCAGCTTAGCCACGGGAAGCTCCTACGAGCAGTACTTC
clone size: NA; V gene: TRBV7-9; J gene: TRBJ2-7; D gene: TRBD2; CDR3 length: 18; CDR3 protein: CASSPAGLAGKKGYEQYF; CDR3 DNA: TGTGCCAGCAGCCCCGCGGGACTAGCGGGAAAGAAAGGCTACGAGCAGTACTTC
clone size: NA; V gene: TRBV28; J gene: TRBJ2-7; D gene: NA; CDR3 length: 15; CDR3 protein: CASSTPSTGRYEQYF; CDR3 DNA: TGTGCCAGCAGCACACCCTCCACCGGGAGATACGAGCAGTACTTC
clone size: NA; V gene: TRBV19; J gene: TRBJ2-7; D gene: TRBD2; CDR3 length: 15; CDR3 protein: CASSITSGGSYEQYF; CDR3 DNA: TGTGCCAGTAGTATAACTAGCGGGGGCTCCTACGAGCAGTACTTC
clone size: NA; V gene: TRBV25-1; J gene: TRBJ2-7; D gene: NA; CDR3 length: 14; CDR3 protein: CASTPTGTPYEQYF; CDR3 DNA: TGTGCCAGCACCCCGACAGGAACCCCCTACGAGCAGTACTTC
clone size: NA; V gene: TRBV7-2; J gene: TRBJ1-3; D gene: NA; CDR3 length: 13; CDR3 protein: CASSLGTGNTIYF; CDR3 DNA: TGTGCCAGCAGCCTTGGCACAGGAAACACCATATATTTT
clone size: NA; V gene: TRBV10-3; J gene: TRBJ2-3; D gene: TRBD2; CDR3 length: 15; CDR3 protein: CAITQLAGPTDTQYF; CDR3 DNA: TGTGCCATCACACAACTAGCGGGACCCACAGATACGCAGTATTTT